This section outlines one TCR beta chain sequence together with its context. This sample was taken from a study of blood T cell repertoires in COVID-19. At the level of the study: Acute and convalescent COVID-19 specimens originated in the United States, Italy and Spain. T cells, B-cell-depleted T cells, or PBMCs provided the cDNA or gDNA that served as material.

The CDR3 sequence is 15 residues long. The V gene end was trimmed by 7 bases and the J gene end by 3 bases; junction bases not matched to a gene: 9. Germline V gene sequence: CDR1 SQVTM, CDR2 ANQGSEA. TCRdb keeps only in-frame clones here, not all; method: immunoSEQ multiplex PCR. The table has 250,000 to 300,000 clones, 88% seen once. Participant ages covered roughly 18 to 89 years across 20 to 25 US areas. Each participant's cohort was designated according to participant-reported clinical history. The chain recombines TRBV29-1 with TRBJ1-4; TRBD1 matches at 9 bases. Specimen: PBMCs or T cells enriched from blood (not recorded which). This sequence originates from a woman between 25 and 40 years old who had recovered from COVID-19. CDR3 nucleotide sequence: TGCAGCGGCGGGACAGGGCCTACTCCTAATGAAAAACTGTTTTTT. This sequence encodes CSGGTGPTPNEKLFF.